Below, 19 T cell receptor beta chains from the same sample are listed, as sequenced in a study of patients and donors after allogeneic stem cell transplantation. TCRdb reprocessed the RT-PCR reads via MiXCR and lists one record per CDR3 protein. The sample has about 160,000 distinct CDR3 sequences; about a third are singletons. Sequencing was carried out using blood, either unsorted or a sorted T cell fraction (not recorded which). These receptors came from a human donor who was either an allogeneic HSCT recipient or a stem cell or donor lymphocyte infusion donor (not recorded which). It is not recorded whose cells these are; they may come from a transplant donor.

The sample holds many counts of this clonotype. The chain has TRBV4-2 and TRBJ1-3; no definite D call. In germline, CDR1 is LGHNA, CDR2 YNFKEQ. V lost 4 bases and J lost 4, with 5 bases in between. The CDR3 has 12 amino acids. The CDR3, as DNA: TGTGCCAGCAGCCCCCTGGGAAACACCATATATTTT. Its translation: CASSPLGNTIYF.

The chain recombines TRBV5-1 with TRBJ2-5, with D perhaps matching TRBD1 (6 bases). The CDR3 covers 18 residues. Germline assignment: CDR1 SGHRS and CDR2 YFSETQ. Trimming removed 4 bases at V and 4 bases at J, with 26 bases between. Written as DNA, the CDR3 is TGCGCCAGCAGCCGAACAACACCCTCGGACAGACCAGCAGAGACCCAGTACTTC. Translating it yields CASSRTTPSDRPAETQYF.

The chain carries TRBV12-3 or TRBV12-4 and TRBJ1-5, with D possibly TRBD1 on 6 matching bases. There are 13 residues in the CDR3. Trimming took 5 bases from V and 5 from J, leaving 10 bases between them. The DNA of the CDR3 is TGTGCCAGCAGTGCGGACAGTTATCAGCCCCAGCATTTT. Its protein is CASSADSYQPQHF.

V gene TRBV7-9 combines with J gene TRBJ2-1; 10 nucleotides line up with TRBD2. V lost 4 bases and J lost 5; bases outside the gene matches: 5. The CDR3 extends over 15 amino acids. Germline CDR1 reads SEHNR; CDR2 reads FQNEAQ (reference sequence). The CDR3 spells CASSSLAGPNNEQFF. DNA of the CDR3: TGTGCCAGCAGCTCACTAGCGGGGCCCAACAATGAGCAGTTCTTC.

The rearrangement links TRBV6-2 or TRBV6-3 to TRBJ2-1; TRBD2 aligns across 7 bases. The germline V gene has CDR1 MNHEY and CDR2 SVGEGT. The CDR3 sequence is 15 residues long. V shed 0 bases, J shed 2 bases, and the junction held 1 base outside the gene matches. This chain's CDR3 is CASSYSAGPYNEQFF. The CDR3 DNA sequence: TGTGCCAGCAGTTACTCAGCGGGGCCCTACAATGAGCAGTTCTTC.

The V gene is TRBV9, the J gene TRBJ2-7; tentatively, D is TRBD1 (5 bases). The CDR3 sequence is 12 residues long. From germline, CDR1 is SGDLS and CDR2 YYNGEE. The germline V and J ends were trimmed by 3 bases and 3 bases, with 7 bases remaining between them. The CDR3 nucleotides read TGTGCCAGCAGCGCCCAGGGCTACGAGCAGTACTTC. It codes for CASSAQGYEQYF.

This CDR3 reads CASSLDRDRTDTQYF. Here the CDR3 DNA reads TGCGCCAGCAGCTTGGACAGGGATCGCACAGATACGCAGTATTTT. This chain links TRBV5-1 with TRBJ2-3; possible D gene TRBD1, 6 bases. CDR1 is SGHRS, CDR2 YFSETQ, per germline. This CDR3 is built from 15 residues. V lost 0 bases, J lost 1 base, and 9 bases lay in between.

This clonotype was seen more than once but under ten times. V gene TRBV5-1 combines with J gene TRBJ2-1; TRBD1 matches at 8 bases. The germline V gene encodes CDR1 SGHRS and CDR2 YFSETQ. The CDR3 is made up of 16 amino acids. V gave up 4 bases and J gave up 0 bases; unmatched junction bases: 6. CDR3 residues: CASSATGGNSYNEQFF. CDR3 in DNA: TGCGCCAGCAGCGCCACAGGGGGAAACTCCTACAATGAGCAGTTCTTC.

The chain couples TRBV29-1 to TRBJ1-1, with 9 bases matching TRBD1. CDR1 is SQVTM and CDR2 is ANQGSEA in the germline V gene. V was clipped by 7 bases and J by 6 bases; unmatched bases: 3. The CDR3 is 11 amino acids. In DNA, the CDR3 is TGCAGCGCGGACAGGGGCGCTGAAGCTTTCTTT. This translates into CSADRGAEAFF. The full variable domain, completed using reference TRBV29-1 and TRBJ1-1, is SAVISQKPSRDICQRGTSLTIQCQVDSQVTMMFWYRQQPGQSLTLIATANQGSEATYESGFVIDKFPISRPNLTFSTLTVSNMSPEDSSIYLCSADRGAEAFFGQGTRLTVV.

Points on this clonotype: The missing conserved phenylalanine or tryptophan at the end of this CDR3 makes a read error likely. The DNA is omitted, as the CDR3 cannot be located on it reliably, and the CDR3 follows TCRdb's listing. This chain's CDR3 is CASSLVHSVRHL. The rearrangement links TRBV12-3 or TRBV12-4 to TRBJ1-5. The CDR3 adds up to 12 amino acids, both ends counted.

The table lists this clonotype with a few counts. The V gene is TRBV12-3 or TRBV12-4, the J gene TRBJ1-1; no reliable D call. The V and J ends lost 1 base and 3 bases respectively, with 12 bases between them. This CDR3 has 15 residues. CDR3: CASSLGPGVDTEAFF. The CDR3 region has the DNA TGTGCCAGCAGTTTAGGTCCGGGTGTGGACACTGAAGCTTTCTTT.

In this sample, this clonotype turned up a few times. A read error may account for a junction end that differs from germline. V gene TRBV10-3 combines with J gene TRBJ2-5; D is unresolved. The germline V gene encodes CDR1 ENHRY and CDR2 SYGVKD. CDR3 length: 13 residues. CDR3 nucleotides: TGTGCCATGAGTGACACCGCGCAAGAGACCCAGTACTTC. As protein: CAMSDTAQETQYF.

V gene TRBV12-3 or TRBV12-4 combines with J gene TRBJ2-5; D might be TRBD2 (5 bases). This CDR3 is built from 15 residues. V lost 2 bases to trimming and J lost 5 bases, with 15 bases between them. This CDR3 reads CASSLSPGKGETQYF. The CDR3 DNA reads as TGTGCCAGCAGTTTATCGCCCGGGAAGGGCGAGACCCAGTACTTC.

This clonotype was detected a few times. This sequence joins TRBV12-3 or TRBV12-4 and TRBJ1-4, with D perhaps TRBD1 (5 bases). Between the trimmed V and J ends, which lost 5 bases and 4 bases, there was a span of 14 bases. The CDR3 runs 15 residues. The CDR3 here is CASSPSGGGNEKLFF. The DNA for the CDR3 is TGTGCCAGCAGTCCCTCGGGGGGTGGTAATGAAAAACTGTTTTTT.

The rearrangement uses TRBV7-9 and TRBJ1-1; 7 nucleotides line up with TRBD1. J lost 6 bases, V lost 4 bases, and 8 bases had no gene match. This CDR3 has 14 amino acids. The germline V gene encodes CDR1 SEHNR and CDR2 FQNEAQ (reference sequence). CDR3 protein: CASSSGQLVAEAFF. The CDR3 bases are TGTGCCAGCAGCTCGGGACAGTTGGTCGCTGAAGCTTTCTTT.

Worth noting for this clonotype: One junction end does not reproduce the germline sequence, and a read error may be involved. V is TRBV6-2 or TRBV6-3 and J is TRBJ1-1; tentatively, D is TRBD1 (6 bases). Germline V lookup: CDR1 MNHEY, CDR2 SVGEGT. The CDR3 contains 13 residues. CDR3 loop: CASGYPDSIEAFF. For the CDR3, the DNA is TGTGCCAGCGGTTACCCGGACAGTATTGAAGCTTTCTTT.

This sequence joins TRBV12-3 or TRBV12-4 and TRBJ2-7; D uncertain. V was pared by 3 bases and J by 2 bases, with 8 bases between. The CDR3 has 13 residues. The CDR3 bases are TGTGCCAGCAGTTTCGGCGGACCCTACGAGCAGTACGTC. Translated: CASSFGGPYEQYV.

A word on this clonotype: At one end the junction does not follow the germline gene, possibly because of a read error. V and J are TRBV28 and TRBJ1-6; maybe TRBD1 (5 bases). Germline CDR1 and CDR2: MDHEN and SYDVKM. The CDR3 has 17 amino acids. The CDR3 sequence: CASSFIRGRSYISPLHF. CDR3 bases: TGTGCCAGCAGTTTTATTAGGGGTCGCTCCTATATTTCACCCCTCCACTTT.

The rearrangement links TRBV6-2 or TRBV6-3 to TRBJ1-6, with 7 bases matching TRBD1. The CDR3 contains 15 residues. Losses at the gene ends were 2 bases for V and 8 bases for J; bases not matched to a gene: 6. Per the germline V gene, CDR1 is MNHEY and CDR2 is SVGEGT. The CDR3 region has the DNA TGTGCCAGCAGTTACCGGGCAGGGGGTGATTCACCCCTCCACTTT. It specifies CASSYRAGGDSPLHF.